The sequence of this TCR beta chain was determined in a study of blood T cell repertoires in COVID-19. In assigning cohorts, the study relied on participant-reported clinical history. This clone occurred once. Per the original data handling: Reference gene primer amplification gave estimated nucleated cell counts. Measured with immunoSEQ multiplex PCR; TCRdb has only the in-frame clones, and not every one. V and J calls and clone size are as listed in that table; D and trimming were resolved from the DNA. The table has 250,000 to 350,000 clones, 90% seen once. Germline V gene data show CDR1 as KGHSH and CDR2 as LQKENI. The CDR3 loop spans 13 amino acids. Trimming removed 6 bases from V and 4 bases from J, with 13 bases in between.

This chain links TRBV18 with TRBJ2-7; D gene ambiguous. Input material: PBMCs or T cells enriched from blood (not recorded which). This receptor was obtained from a woman aged 18 to 35 with acute COVID-19. The CDR3 loop is CASSHDKQYEQYF. The CDR3 nucleotides read TGTGCCAGCTCCCATGATAAACAGTACGAGCAGTACTTC.